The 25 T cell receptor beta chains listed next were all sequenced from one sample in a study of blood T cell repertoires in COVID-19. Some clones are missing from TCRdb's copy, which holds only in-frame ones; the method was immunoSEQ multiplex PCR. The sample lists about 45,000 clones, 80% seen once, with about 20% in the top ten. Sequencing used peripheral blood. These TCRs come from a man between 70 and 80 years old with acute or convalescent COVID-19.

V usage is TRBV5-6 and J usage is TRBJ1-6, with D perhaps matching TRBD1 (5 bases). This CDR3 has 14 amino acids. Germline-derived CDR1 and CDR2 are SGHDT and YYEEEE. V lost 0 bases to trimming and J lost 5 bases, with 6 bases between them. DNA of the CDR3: TGTGCCAGCAGCTTGGGACAGCATAATTCACCCCTCCACTTT. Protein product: CASSLGQHNSPLHF.

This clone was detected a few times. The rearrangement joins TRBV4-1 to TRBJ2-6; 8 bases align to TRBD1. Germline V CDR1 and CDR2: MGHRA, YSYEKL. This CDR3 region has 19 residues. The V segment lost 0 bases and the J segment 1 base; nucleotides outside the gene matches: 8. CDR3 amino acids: CASSQDWAGGGSGANVLTF. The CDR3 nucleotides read TGCGCCAGCAGCCAAGATTGGGCAGGGGGCGGGTCTGGGGCCAACGTCCTGACTTTC.

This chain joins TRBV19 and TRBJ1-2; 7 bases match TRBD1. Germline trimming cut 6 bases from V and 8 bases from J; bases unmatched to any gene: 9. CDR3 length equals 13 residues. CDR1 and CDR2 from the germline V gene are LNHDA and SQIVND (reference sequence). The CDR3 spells CASRTQGRGGYTF. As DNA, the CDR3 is TGTGCCAGTAGAACACAGGGGAGAGGGGGCTACACCTTC.

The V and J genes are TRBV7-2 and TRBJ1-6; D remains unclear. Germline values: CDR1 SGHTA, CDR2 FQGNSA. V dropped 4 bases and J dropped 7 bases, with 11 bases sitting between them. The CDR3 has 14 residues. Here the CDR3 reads CASSSEGFNSPLHF. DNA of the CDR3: TGTGCCAGCAGCTCCGAGGGCTTCAATTCACCCCTCCACTTT.

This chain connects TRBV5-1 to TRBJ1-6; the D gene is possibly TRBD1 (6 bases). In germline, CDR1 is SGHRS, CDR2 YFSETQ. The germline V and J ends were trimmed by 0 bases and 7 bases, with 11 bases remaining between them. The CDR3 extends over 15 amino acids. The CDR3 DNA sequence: TGCGCCAGCAGCTTGGGTCAGGGGTGGAATTCACCCCTCCACTTT. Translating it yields CASSLGQGWNSPLHF. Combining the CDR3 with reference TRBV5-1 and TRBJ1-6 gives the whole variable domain KAGVTQTPRYLIKTRGQQVTLSCSPISGHRSVSWYQQTPGQGLQFLFEYFSETQRNKGNFPGRFSGRQFSNSRSEMNVSTLELGDSALYLCASSLGQGWNSPLHFGNGTRLTVT.

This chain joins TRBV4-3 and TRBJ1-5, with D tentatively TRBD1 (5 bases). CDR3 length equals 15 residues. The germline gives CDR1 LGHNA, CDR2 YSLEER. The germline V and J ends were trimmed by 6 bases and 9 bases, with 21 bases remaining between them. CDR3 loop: CASRGREGGLPPQHF. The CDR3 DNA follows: TGCGCCAGCAGGGGGCGGGAAGGCGGCCTCCCGCCCCAGCATTTT.

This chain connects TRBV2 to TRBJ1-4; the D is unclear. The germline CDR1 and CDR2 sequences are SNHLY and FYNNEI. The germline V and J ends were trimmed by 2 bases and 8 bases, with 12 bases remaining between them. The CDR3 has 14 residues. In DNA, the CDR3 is TGTGCCAGCAGTGAACATAGGGAGGAGGAAAAACTGTTTTTT. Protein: CASSEHREEEKLFF.

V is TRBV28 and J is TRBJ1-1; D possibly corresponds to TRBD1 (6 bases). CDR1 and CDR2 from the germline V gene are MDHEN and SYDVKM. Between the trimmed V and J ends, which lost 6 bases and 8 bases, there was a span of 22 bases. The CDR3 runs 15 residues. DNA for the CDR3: TGTGCCAGCAGCTTCATATTGGACAGCCGCTCGGAAGCTTTCTTT. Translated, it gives CASSFILDSRSEAFF. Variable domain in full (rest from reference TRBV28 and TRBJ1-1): DVKVTQSSRYLVKRTGEKVFLECVQDMDHENMFWYRQDPGLGLRLIYFSYDVKMKEKGDIPEGYSVSREKKERFSLILESASTNQTSMYLCASSFILDSRSEAFFGQGTRLTVV.

DNA for the CDR3: TGCGCCAGCAGCCAAGTCCTAGGGCGACGGGATGGTGGTGGCTACACCTTC. Protein: CASSQVLGRRDGGGYTF. The chain links TRBV4-3 to TRBJ1-2; no definite D call. The germline CDR1 and CDR2 sequences are LGHNA and YSLEER. CDR3 length equals 17 residues. The V end was cut by 1 base, the J end by 7 bases, with 22 bases between.

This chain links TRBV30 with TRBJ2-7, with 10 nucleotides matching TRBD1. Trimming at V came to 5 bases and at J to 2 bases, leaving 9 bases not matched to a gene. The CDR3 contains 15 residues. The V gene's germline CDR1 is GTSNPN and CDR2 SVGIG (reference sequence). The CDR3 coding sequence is TGTGCCTGGGCACTGGACAGGGGGAGGGCCTACGAGCAGTACTTC. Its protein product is CAWALDRGRAYEQYF. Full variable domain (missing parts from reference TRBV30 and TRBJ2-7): SQTIHQWPATLVQPVGSPLSLECTVEGTSNPNLYWYRQAAGRGLQLLFYSVGIGQISSEVPQNLSASRPQDRQFILSSKKLLLSDSGFYLCAWALDRGRAYEQYFGPGTRLTVT.

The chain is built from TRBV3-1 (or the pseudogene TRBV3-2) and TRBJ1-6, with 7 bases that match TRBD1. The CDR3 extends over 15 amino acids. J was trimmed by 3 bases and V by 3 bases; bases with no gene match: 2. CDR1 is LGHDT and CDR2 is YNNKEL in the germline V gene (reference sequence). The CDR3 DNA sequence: TGTGCCAGCAGCCATGGGGACAGCTATAATTCACCCCTCCACTTT. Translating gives CASSHGDSYNSPLHF.

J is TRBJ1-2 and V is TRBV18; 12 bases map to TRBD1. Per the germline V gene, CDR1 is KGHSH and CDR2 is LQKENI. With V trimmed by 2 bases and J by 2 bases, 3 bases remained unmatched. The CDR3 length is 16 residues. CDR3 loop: CASSPLGQGANYGYTF. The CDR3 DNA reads TGTGCCAGCTCACCATTGGGACAGGGGGCGAACTATGGCTACACCTTC.

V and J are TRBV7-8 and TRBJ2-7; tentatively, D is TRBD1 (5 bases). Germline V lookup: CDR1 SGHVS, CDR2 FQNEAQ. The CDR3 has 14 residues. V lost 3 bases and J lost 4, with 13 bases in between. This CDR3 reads CASSFNRLLYEQYF. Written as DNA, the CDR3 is TGTGCCAGCAGCTTCAACAGGTTGTTATACGAGCAGTACTTC. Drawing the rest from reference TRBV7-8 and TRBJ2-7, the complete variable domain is GAGVSQSPRYKVAKRGQDVALRCDPISGHVSLFWYQQALGQGPEFLTYFQNEAQLDKSGLPSDRFFAERPEGSVSTLKIQRTQQEDSAVYLCASSFNRLLYEQYFGPGTRLTVT.

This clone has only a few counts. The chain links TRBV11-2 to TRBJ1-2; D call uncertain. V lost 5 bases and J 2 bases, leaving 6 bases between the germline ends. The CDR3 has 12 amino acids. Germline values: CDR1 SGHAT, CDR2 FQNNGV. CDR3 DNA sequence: TGTGCCAGCAGCAGAGAGAACTATGGCTACACCTTC. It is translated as CASSRENYGYTF. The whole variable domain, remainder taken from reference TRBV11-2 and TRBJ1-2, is EAGVAQSPRYKIIEKRQSVAFWCNPISGHATLYWYQQILGQGPKLLIQFQNNGVVDDSQLPKDRFSAERLKGVDSTLKIQPAKLEDSAVYLCASSRENYGYTFGSGTRLTVV.

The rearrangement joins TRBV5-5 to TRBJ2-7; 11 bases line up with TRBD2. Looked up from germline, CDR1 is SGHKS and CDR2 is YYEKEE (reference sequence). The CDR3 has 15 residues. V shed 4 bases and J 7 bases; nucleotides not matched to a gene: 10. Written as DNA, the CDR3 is TGTGCCAGCAGCATAATAGCGGGGGGGACGCAGGAGCAGTACTTC. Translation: CASSIIAGGTQEQYF.

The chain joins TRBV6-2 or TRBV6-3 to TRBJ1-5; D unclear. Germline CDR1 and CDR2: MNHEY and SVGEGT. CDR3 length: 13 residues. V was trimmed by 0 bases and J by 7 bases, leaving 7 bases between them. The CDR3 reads CASSYSSEQPQHF. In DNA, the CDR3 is TGTGCCAGCAGTTACTCGAGTGAACAGCCCCAGCATTTT.

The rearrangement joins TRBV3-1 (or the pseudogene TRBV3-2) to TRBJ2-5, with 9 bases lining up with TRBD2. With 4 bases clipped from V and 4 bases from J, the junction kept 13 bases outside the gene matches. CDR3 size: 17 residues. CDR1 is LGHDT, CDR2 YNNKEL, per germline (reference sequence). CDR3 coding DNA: TGTGCCAGCAGCCTCCGGGTGGTAGCGGGGGCGGGAGAGACCCAGTACTTC. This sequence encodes CASSLRVVAGAGETQYF.

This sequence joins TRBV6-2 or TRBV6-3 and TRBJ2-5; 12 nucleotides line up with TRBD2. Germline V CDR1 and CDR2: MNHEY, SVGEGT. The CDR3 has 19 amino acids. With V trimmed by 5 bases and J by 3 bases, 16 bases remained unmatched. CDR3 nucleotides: TGTGCCAGCAGTCCGACCCGGACTAGCGGGGTGTTGAGAAAAGAGACCCAGTACTTC. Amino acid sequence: CASSPTRTSGVLRKETQYF.

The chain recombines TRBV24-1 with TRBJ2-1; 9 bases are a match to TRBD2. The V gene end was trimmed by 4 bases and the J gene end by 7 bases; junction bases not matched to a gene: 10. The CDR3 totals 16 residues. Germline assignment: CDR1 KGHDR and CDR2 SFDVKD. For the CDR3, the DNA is TGTGCCACCAGTGACTCGAAGCGGGGGGACTTGAATGAGCAGTTCTTC. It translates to CATSDSKRGDLNEQFF.

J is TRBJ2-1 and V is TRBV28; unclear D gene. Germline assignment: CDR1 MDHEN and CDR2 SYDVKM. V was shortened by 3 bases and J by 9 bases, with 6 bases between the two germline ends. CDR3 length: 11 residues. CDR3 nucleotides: TGTGCCAGCAGTTTGAGAGGTGAGCAGTTCTTC. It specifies CASSLRGEQFF.

DNA for the CDR3: TGTGCCAGCAGTTCCCACAGGGACATTGACTATGGCTACACCTTC. This sequence encodes CASSSHRDIDYGYTF. The chain is built from TRBV6-5 and TRBJ1-2; possible D gene TRBD1, 6 bases. Deletions cut 4 bases from V and 3 bases from J, with 15 bases between. The CDR3 runs to 15 residues. Per the germline V gene, CDR1 is MNHEY and CDR2 is SVGAGI.

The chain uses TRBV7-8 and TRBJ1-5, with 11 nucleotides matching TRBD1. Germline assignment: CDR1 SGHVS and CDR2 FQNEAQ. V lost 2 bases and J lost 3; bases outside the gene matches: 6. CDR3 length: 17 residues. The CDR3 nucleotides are TGTGCCAGCAGCTTACGGACAGGGGGCGCCTACAATCAGCCCCAGCATTTT. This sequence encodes CASSLRTGGAYNQPQHF.

CDR3 sequence: CASSQDPTGPYGYTF. As DNA, the CDR3 is TGTGCCAGCAGCCAAGATCCCACAGGGCCCTATGGCTACACCTTC. The chain joins TRBV4-2 to TRBJ1-2; tentative D call: TRBD1 (6 bases). Germline CDR1 and CDR2: LGHNA and YNFKEQ. V lost 0 bases, J lost 4 bases, and 12 bases lay in between. This CDR3 contains 15 residues.

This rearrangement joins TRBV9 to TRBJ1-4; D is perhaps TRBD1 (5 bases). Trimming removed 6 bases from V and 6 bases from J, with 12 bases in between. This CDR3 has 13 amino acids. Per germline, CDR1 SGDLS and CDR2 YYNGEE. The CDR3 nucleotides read TGTGCCAGCAACGGAGGGGAGGATGAAAAACTGTTTTTT. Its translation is CASNGGEDEKLFF.

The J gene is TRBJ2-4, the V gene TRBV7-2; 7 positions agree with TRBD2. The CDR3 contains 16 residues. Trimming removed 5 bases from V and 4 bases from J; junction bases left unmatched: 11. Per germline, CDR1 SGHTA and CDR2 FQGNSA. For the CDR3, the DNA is TGTGCCAGCAGCCCCTCGGGGGGTCAGGGAAAAAACATTCAGTACTTC. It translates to CASSPSGGQGKNIQYF. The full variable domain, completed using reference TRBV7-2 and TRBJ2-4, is GAGVSQSPSNKVTEKGKDVELRCDPISGHTALYWYRQSLGQGLEFLIYFQGNSAPDKSGLPSDRFSAERTGGSVSTLTIQRTQQEDSAVYLCASSPSGGQGKNIQYFGAGTRLSVL.